The next 20 T cell receptor beta chains were all read from a single sample in a study of long-term antiretroviral therapy in people with HIV. They ran version v3.0 of the immunoSEQ assay at survey level. The repertoire was sequenced with immunoSEQ multiplex PCR; TCRdb's copy has only in-frame clones and lacks some. This sample has 30,000 to 40,000 clones, with about four fifths found just once. The sequencing here drew on unsorted PBMCs, taken 0.6 years after starting antiretroviral therapy. The receptors were sampled from a man aged 18 to 29 with HIV.

CDR3 in DNA: TGTGCCAGCAGCGAAGACAGCGCTGGAAACACCATATATTTT. This gives the protein CASSEDSAGNTIYF. This chain joins TRBV11-2 and TRBJ1-3, with D possibly TRBD1 on 5 matching bases. The CDR3 is 14 residues long. V lost 5 bases, J lost 2 bases, and 10 bases lay in between. Looked up from germline, CDR1 is SGHAT and CDR2 is FQNNGV.

The CDR3 DNA follows: TGTGCCAGCAGCTCTACTAGAAACAATGAGCAGTTCTTC. Translation: CASSSTRNNEQFF. The chain links TRBV6-4 to TRBJ2-1; tentative D call: TRBD2 (5 bases). The germline CDR1 and CDR2 sequences are MRHNA and SNTAGT. Deletions cut 6 bases from V and 5 bases from J, with 11 bases between. The CDR3 loop spans 13 amino acids.

The gene calls are TRBV30 and TRBJ2-3, with 11 bases lining up with TRBD2. There are 17 residues in the CDR3. CDR1 GTSNPN and CDR2 SVGIG come from the germline V gene (reference sequence). V was pared by 2 bases and J by 3 bases, with 10 bases of the junction left unmatched. CDR3 in amino acids: CAWSLLAGGGTTDTQYF. CDR3 nucleotide sequence: TGTGCCTGGAGTCTCCTAGCGGGAGGAGGGACTACAGATACGCAGTATTTT.

V usage is TRBV6-5 and J usage is TRBJ2-7; TRBD1 matches at 7 bases. Germline CDR1 is MNHEY and CDR2 is SVGAGI. The V and J ends lost 5 bases and 2 bases, in that order; junction bases with no gene match: 6. This CDR3 is 14 amino acids long. The chain's CDR3 is CASSPWDSTYEQYF. CDR3 sequence (DNA): TGTGCCAGCAGTCCTTGGGACAGCACCTACGAGCAGTACTTC.

The genes are TRBV4-3 and TRBJ2-3; no reliable D call. The V gene's germline CDR1 is LGHNA and CDR2 YSLEER. The CDR3 sequence is 10 residues long. The V end lost 4 bases, the J end lost 8 bases, and 4 bases lay between the germline ends. CDR3 loop: CASSRATQYF. CDR3 DNA sequence: TGCGCCAGCAGCCGAGCTACGCAGTATTTT.

CDR3 coding DNA: TGTGCCAGCAGCTTGGGCGCAGGCTCCACAGATACGCAGTATTTT. It is translated as CASSLGAGSTDTQYF. V usage is TRBV5-6 and J usage is TRBJ2-3; D is undetermined. The germline CDR1 and CDR2 sequences are SGHDT and YYEEEE. This CDR3 spans 15 amino acids. The V end was cut by 0 bases, the J end by 2 bases, with 10 bases between.

The rearrangement joins TRBV5-4 to TRBJ2-7, with TRBD2 identical over 8 bases. CDR3 size: 15 residues. The germline V gene encodes CDR1 SGHNT and CDR2 YYREEE (reference sequence). Losses at the gene ends were 3 bases for V and 1 base for J; bases not matched to a gene: 6. The CDR3, as DNA: TGTGCCAGCAGCTGGGCGACGGGGGGGTCCTACGAGCAGTACTTC. This codes for CASSWATGGSYEQYF. Full variable domain (outside the CDR3, taken from reference TRBV5-4 and TRBJ2-7): ETGVTQSPTHLIKTRGQQVTLRCSSQSGHNTVSWYQQALGQGPQFIFQYYREEENGRGNFPPRFSGLQFPNYSSELNVNALELDDSALYLCASSWATGGSYEQYFGPGTRLTVT.

V is TRBV18 and J is TRBJ1-3; no definite D call. CDR1 and CDR2 from the germline V gene are KGHSH and LQKENI. V was shortened by 3 bases and J by 0 bases, with 12 bases between the two germline ends. The CDR3 runs 16 residues. CDR3 DNA sequence: TGTGCCAGCTCACCCCCGAGTGGGTTCTCTGGAAACACCATATATTTT. Encoded protein: CASSPPSGFSGNTIYF.

V gene TRBV5-6 combines with J gene TRBJ2-1, with TRBD2 matching 12 bases. CDR1 is SGHDT, CDR2 YYEEEE, per germline. Trimming cost V 1 base and J 2 bases; bases outside gene matches: 4. This CDR3 is 17 amino acids long. CDR3 bases: TGTGCCAGCAGCTTGCTGACTAGCGGGAGCACCTACAATGAGCAGTTCTTC. Its protein product is CASSLLTSGSTYNEQFF.

V gene TRBV20-1 combines with J gene TRBJ1-4; D unclear. V lost 6 bases to trimming and J lost 6 bases, with 8 bases between them. Germline CDR1 and CDR2: DFQATT and SNEGSKA (reference sequence). CDR3 length equals 11 residues. The CDR3 loop reads CSARPYEKLFF. In DNA form, the CDR3 reads TGCAGTGCCCGGCCCTATGAAAAACTGTTTTTT.

The chain couples TRBV25-1 to TRBJ2-5; no clear D gene. With 3 bases removed from V and 2 bases from J, the gap between germline ends came to 10 bases. The CDR3 contains 14 residues. Looked up from germline, CDR1 is MGHDK and CDR2 is SYGVNS. The CDR3 DNA sequence: TGTGCCAGCAGTGATTCGCAATTTCAAGAGACCCAGTACTTC. It codes for CASSDSQFQETQYF.

This clone has just a few counts. V gene TRBV7-9 combines with J gene TRBJ1-2; 9 nucleotides line up with TRBD1. The germline gives CDR1 SEHNR, CDR2 FQNEAQ (reference sequence). Losses at the gene ends were 5 bases for V and 3 bases for J; bases not matched to a gene: 7. The CDR3 contains 15 residues. The chain's CDR3 is CASSITGGSDYGYTF. Here the CDR3 DNA reads TGTGCCAGCAGCATAACAGGGGGCTCGGACTATGGCTACACCTTC.

This chain uses TRBV2 with TRBJ2-2; D unclear. V shed 6 bases and J shed 8 bases, with 10 bases lying between them. Per the germline V gene, CDR1 is SNHLY and CDR2 is FYNNEI. The CDR3 consists of 12 residues. The CDR3 is CASRTLGGELFF. The DNA for the CDR3 is TGTGCCAGCAGAACGCTGGGGGGGGAGCTGTTTTTT.

V usage is TRBV29-1 and J usage is TRBJ2-7, with 9 positions matching TRBD2. Germline lookup yields CDR1 SQVTM and CDR2 ANQGSEA. The CDR3 is 13 residues long. Trimming cost V 4 bases and J 3 bases; bases outside gene matches: 4. The CDR3 protein is CSVVGTSIYEQYF. As DNA, the CDR3 is TGCAGCGTTGTGGGGACTAGCATCTACGAGCAGTACTTC.

The V call is TRBV11-3, the J call TRBJ2-1, with 13 bases aligning to TRBD2. After removal of 0 bases from V and 9 bases from J, the junction contained 8 bases not matched to a gene. Germline lookup yields CDR1 SGHNT and CDR2 YENEEA. The length of the CDR3 is 17 residues. CDR3 DNA sequence: TGTGCCAGCAGCTTAGATAGGTGGACTAGCGGGAGTAGTGAGCAGTTCTTC. As protein: CASSLDRWTSGSSEQFF.

The CDR3 here is CASSSGGGGYTF. CDR3 nucleotide sequence: TGTGCCAGCAGCTCAGGAGGAGGTGGCTACACCTTC. This sequence joins TRBV9 and TRBJ1-2; D is unclear. V dropped 4 bases and J dropped 7 bases, with 11 bases sitting between them. The CDR3 is made up of 12 amino acids. From germline, CDR1 is SGDLS and CDR2 YYNGEE.

The count of this clone is one. The chain recombines TRBV7-9 with TRBJ2-7; D tentatively reads TRBD1 or TRBD2 (6 bases each). Germline CDR1 is SEHNR and CDR2 is FQNEAQ (reference sequence). V lost 2 bases and J lost 3, with 17 bases in between. CDR3 length equals 16 residues. In nucleotides, the CDR3 is TGTGCCAGCAGCTTATGGGGCGGGACAAGGAACTACGAGCAGTACTTC. Its protein is CASSLWGGTRNYEQYF.

This chain connects TRBV30 to TRBJ2-7; TRBD2 matches at 16 bases. This CDR3 region has 22 residues. Losses at the gene ends were 0 bases for V and 1 base for J; bases not matched to a gene: 18. CDR1 is GTSNPN and CDR2 is SVGIG in the germline V gene (reference sequence). CDR3 sequence (DNA): TGTGCCTGGAGTGTAAACCGAACCGGGACTAGCGGGAGGGCCGCAGCTTCCTACGAGCAGTACTTC. Residues: CAWSVNRTGTSGRAAASYEQYF. The entire variable domain, with the rest obtained from reference TRBV30 and TRBJ2-7, is as follows: SQTIHQWPATLVQPVGSPLSLECTVEGTSNPNLYWYRQAAGRGLQLLFYSVGIGQISSEVPQNLSASRPQDRQFILSSKKLLLSDSGFYLCAWSVNRTGTSGRAAASYEQYFGPGTRLTVT.

The chain employs TRBV7-9 and TRBJ2-1; D assignment may be TRBD1 or TRBD2 (6 bases each). V was trimmed by 2 bases and J by 4 bases, leaving 12 bases between them. Germline lookup yields CDR1 SEHNR and CDR2 FQNEAQ (reference sequence). This CDR3 region has 15 residues. In nucleotides, the CDR3 is TGTGCCAGCAGCTTAAGGGGGGCCGGGTACAATGAGCAGTTCTTC. It is translated as CASSLRGAGYNEQFF.

The sample holds one count of this clone. The rearrangement uses TRBV6-5 and TRBJ2-2; no firm D call. V was pared by 6 bases and J by 7 bases, with 18 bases between. The CDR3 spans 15 residues. Germline-derived CDR1 and CDR2 are MNHEY and SVGAGI. The CDR3 loop is CASSPSWTKGGELFF. The CDR3 nucleotides are TGTGCCAGCAGCCCTTCCTGGACGAAGGGCGGGGAGCTGTTTTTT.